Presented here are 30 T cell receptor beta chains from one specimen sequenced in a study of blood T cells in healthy people across ages. A sample-barcoded 5' primer and a J-beta primer mix were used in a second PCR of roughly 6 to 12 cycles. TCRdb called the 5' RACE reads again in MiXCR, with one record for every CDR3 protein. The sample includes about 1.7 million distinct CDR3 sequences, about 28% of them seen just once. Sequenced input: blood. The source is a woman aged 25 to 39 in good health.

There are a few counts of this clonotype. V gene TRBV29-1 combines with J gene TRBJ2-2; D is possibly TRBD1 or TRBD2 (5 bases each). V shed 7 bases and J shed 8 bases, with 11 bases lying between them. Germline CDR1 reads SQVTM; CDR2 reads ANQGSEA. This CDR3 contains 11 residues. CDR3 in DNA: TGCAGCGGTGGTGAGGGGGGGGAGCTGTTTTTT. Translation gives CSGGEGGELFF.

This clonotype was counted a few times. V and J are TRBV28 and TRBJ2-5; D not resolved. Germline V CDR1 and CDR2: MDHEN, SYDVKM. The CDR3 contains 11 residues. V lost 1 base, J lost 7 bases, and 4 bases lay in between. For the CDR3, the DNA is TGTGCCAGCAGTTTATTTGGGACCCAGTACTTC. Translating gives CASSLFGTQYF.

The V gene is TRBV12-3 or TRBV12-4, the J gene TRBJ2-5; 8 bases agree with TRBD1. This CDR3 has 15 residues. Trimming removed 2 bases from V and 5 bases from J; junction bases left unmatched: 7. CDR3 coding DNA: TGTGCCAGCAGTTTACAGGGGGCGCCGGGGGAGACCCAGTACTTC. Protein sequence: CASSLQGAPGETQYF.

CDR3 amino acids: CASNLDRGQGEQYF. In nucleotides, the CDR3 is TGCGCCAGCAACCTGGACAGGGGGCAAGGGGAGCAGTACTTC. This chain links TRBV5-1 with TRBJ2-5; 11 bases agree with TRBD1. The CDR3 length is 14 residues. V shed 6 bases and J 11 bases; nucleotides not matched to a gene: 12. Germline loops: CDR1 SGHRS, CDR2 YFSETQ.

This clonotype occurred many times. The chain is built from TRBV4-3 and TRBJ2-7; D possibly uses TRBD1 or TRBD2 (7 bases each). The germline CDR1 and CDR2 sequences are LGHNA and YSLEER. The CDR3 totals 14 residues. Trimming left V 0 bases short and J 5 bases short, with 11 bases between. CDR3 nucleotide sequence: TGCGCCAGCAGCCAAGACAGGGGGAGGGACGAGCAGTACTTC. The encoded protein is CASSQDRGRDEQYF.

This clonotype was counted many times. This rearrangement joins TRBV5-1 to TRBJ2-7; the D gene could be TRBD1 or TRBD2 (5 bases each). CDR1 and CDR2 (germline): SGHRS, YFSETQ. This CDR3 has 16 amino acids. Trimming took 3 bases from V and 2 from J, leaving 18 bases between them. CDR3 in amino acids: CASSWGTDSEAYEQYF. CDR3 nucleotides: TGCGCCAGCAGCTGGGGGACGGACTCAGAAGCCTACGAGCAGTACTTC.

This clonotype was seen more than once but under ten times. J is TRBJ1-2 and V is TRBV25-1, with TRBD1 as a possible D gene (6 bases). Trimming took off 0 bases at V and 3 bases at J, with 11 bases between the two ends. The CDR3 covers 15 residues. Germline V gene lookup returns CDR1 MGHDK and CDR2 SYGVNS. DNA of the CDR3: TGTGCCAGCAGTGAATACCAGGGGCCTGACTATGGCTACACCTTC. It encodes CASSEYQGPDYGYTF.

In this sample, this clonotype turned up many times. The V and J genes are TRBV6-2 or TRBV6-3 and TRBJ2-5, with TRBD2 matching over 9 bases. After removal of 4 bases from V and 4 bases from J, the junction contained 7 bases not matched to a gene. In germline, CDR1 is MNHEY, CDR2 SVGEGT. The CDR3 extends over 15 amino acids. The CDR3 DNA follows: TGTGCCAGCAGTTCCCTAGCGGGGACCTCAGAGACCCAGTACTTC. It is translated as CASSSLAGTSETQYF.

About this clonotype: One end of the junction is discordant with germline, which a read error may explain. The rearrangement joins TRBV19 to TRBJ2-6; the D gene is possibly TRBD1 (5 bases). CDR3 length: 18 residues. Germline V gene sequence: CDR1 LNHDA, CDR2 SQIVND (reference sequence). This CDR3 is CASSDPLEYGSGANALTF. CDR3 bases: TGTGCCAGTAGTGATCCATTAGAATACGGGTCTGGGGCCAACGCCCTGACTTTC.

This clonotype was counted between two and nine times. The rearrangement uses TRBV3-1 and TRBJ2-3, with TRBD1 as a possible D gene (6 bases). CDR1 is LGHDT and CDR2 is YNNKEL in the germline V gene (reference sequence). The V end lost 4 bases, the J end lost 2 bases, and 13 bases lay between the germline ends. The CDR3 sequence is 15 residues long. The CDR3 loop reads CASSLGTQYTDTQYF. In nucleotides, the CDR3 is TGTGCCAGCAGCCTCGGGACACAGTACACAGATACGCAGTATTTT.

Of note for this clonotype: Relative to the germline gene, one junction end is altered; a read error may explain this. J is TRBJ1-5 and V is TRBV5-1; 7 nucleotides match TRBD1. The length of the CDR3 is 15 residues. Germline loops: CDR1 SGHRS, CDR2 YFSETQ. As DNA, the CDR3 is TGCGCCAGCAGCTTGGACAGGGGTTACAATCAGCCCCGGCATTTT. Translation: CASSLDRGYNQPRHF.

The chain recombines TRBV5-1 with TRBJ1-2; D may be TRBD1 (5 bases). V was trimmed by 6 bases and J by 4 bases, leaving 16 bases between them. Germline-derived CDR1 and CDR2 are SGHRS and YFSETQ. CDR3 length equals 14 residues. CDR3 sequence (DNA): TGCGCCAGCAACCAAGGGGAGAAGGGCTATGGCTACACCTTC. It encodes CASNQGEKGYGYTF.

About this clonotype itself: One junction end disagrees with the germline gene, perhaps due to a read error. V usage is TRBV20-1 and J usage is TRBJ1-2; D is unresolved. Per the germline V gene, CDR1 is DFQATT and CDR2 is SNEGSKA (reference sequence). The CDR3 has 13 amino acids. The chain's CDR3 is CSAAVRSNHGYTF. CDR3 sequence (DNA): TGCAGTGCCGCAGTCCGGTCTAACCATGGCTACACCTTC.

The gene calls are TRBV20-1 and TRBJ2-7; TRBD1 matches 7 bases. Germline V gives CDR1 DFQATT, CDR2 SNEGSKA (reference sequence). This CDR3 has 13 residues. V shed 6 bases and J 4 bases; nucleotides not matched to a gene: 9. The CDR3 reads CSAPKTGEYEQYF. CDR3 coding DNA: TGCAGTGCGCCAAAAACAGGGGAGTACGAGCAGTACTTC.

This clonotype came up many times. The V gene is TRBV7-2, the J gene TRBJ2-4; D tentatively fits TRBD1 or TRBD2 (6 bases each). Per the germline V gene, CDR1 is SGHTA and CDR2 is FQGNSA. V lost 4 bases to trimming and J lost 6 bases, with 19 bases between them. There are 16 residues in the CDR3. CDR3 sequence reads: CASSSFEGGSVNIQYF. Written as DNA, the CDR3 is TGTGCCAGCAGCTCCTTTGAGGGGGGCTCGGTAAACATTCAGTACTTC.

The rearrangement uses TRBV2 and TRBJ1-2; no definite D call. This CDR3 region has 13 residues. The V and J ends lost 4 bases and 3 bases respectively, with 9 bases between them. Germline loops: CDR1 SNHLY, CDR2 FYNNEI. CDR3 residues: CASSAQPYYGYTF. The CDR3 nucleotides are TGTGCCAGCAGTGCACAGCCTTACTATGGCTACACCTTC.

CDR3 amino acids: CASSSVTSGIGDTQYF. CDR3 nucleotides: TGTGCCAGCAGTTCAGTAACTAGCGGGATTGGAGATACGCAGTATTTT. The genes are TRBV9 and TRBJ2-3; TRBD2 aligns across 10 bases. V lost 5 bases and J lost 5; bases outside the gene matches: 11. Germline CDR1 SGDLS, CDR2 YYNGEE. The CDR3 totals 16 residues.

The chain has TRBV5-1 and TRBJ1-1, with D perhaps TRBD1 (5 bases). V dropped 5 bases and J dropped 1 base, with 12 bases sitting between them. The CDR3 is made up of 14 amino acids. The V gene's germline CDR1 is SGHRS and CDR2 YFSETQ. CDR3 region: CASSIGGENTEAFF. The CDR3 coding sequence is TGCGCCAGCAGTATTGGGGGAGAGAACACTGAAGCTTTCTTT.

This chain links TRBV6-5 with TRBJ1-6; D remains ambiguous. The ends were cut back, 0 bases at V and 9 bases at J, with 6 bases in the middle. This CDR3 is 13 amino acids long. Looked up from germline, CDR1 is MNHEY and CDR2 is SVGAGI. CDR3 bases: TGTGCCAGCAGTTACTCCATGGGTTCACCCCTCCACTTT. It yields the protein CASSYSMGSPLHF.

The CDR3 nucleotides read TGTGCCATCACGATTGCCGGGCAGGGGGTCTACGAGCAGTACTTC. It encodes CAITIAGQGVYEQYF. This chain connects TRBV3-1 to TRBJ2-7; 7 nucleotides agree with TRBD1. The CDR3 totals 15 residues. Unmatched junction bases numbered 15, after V lost 10 bases and J lost 3 bases. The germline V gene encodes CDR1 LGHDT and CDR2 YNNKEL (reference sequence).

The V gene is TRBV11-2, the J gene TRBJ1-1; maybe TRBD1 (5 bases). Germline values: CDR1 SGHAT, CDR2 FQNNGV. Trimming took 1 base from V and 10 from J, leaving 13 bases between them. This CDR3 is 13 amino acids long. The CDR3 spells CASSLGGGNGAFF. CDR3 nucleotides: TGTGCCAGCAGCTTAGGGGGGGGGAACGGAGCTTTCTTT.

In its sample, this clonotype was seen a few times. The V gene is TRBV27, the J gene TRBJ2-3; D remains ambiguous. The CDR3 length is 16 residues. V dropped 5 bases and J dropped 2 bases, with 17 bases sitting between them. Germline CDR1 MNHEY, CDR2 SMNVEV (reference sequence). The CDR3 DNA follows: TGTGCCAGCAGTGTCCGCCTTCCTCGGCTCACAGATACGCAGTATTTT. Amino acid sequence: CASSVRLPRLTDTQYF.

As concerns this clonotype: A much more abundant neighbour one base away suggests this may be a read error. V usage is TRBV28 and J usage is TRBJ2-7; TRBD2 agrees at 7 bases. This CDR3 region has 13 residues. Looked up from germline, CDR1 is MDHEN and CDR2 is SYDVKM. The CDR3 nucleotides read TGTGCCAACAGTTCCAGGGCGGGGGACGAGCAGTACTTC. It translates to CANSSRAGDEQYF.

This clonotype was observed a handful of times. The gene calls are TRBV9 and TRBJ1-5; D not certain. Germline loops: CDR1 SGDLS, CDR2 YYNGEE. Trimming took off 0 bases at V and 4 bases at J, with 11 bases between the two ends. This CDR3 spans 15 amino acids. This CDR3 reads CASSVGGRLNQPQHF. The CDR3, as DNA: TGTGCCAGCAGCGTAGGCGGCAGACTGAATCAGCCCCAGCATTTT. The full variable domain, with the rest looked up from reference TRBV9 and TRBJ1-5, is DSGVTQTPKHLITATGQRVTLRCSPRSGDLSVYWYQQSLDQGLQFLIQYYNGEERAKGNILERFSAQQFPDLHSELNLSSLELGDSALYFCASSVGGRLNQPQHFGDGTRLSIL.

This clonotype was found many times. V gene TRBV24-1 combines with J gene TRBJ2-7; no reliable D call. CDR3 length: 12 residues. Germline V gene lookup returns CDR1 KGHDR and CDR2 SFDVKD. V was clipped by 3 bases and J by 4 bases, with 6 bases between them. The CDR3 nucleotides are TGTGCCACCAGTGATGGGGTTTACGAGCAGTACTTC. Translation: CATSDGVYEQYF.

This clonotype showed up just a few times. DNA for the CDR3: TGTGCTAGTGGGATCGCCGGGACAGGGGTTGTTTACGAGCAGTACTTC. This gives the protein CASGIAGTGVVYEQYF. The chain recombines TRBV12-5 with TRBJ2-7, with 10 bases identical to TRBD1. The ends lost 6 bases at V and 4 bases at J; junction bases unmatched: 12. This CDR3 has 16 amino acids. Looked up from germline, CDR1 is LGHNT and CDR2 is FRNRAP. Drawing the rest from reference TRBV12-5 and TRBJ2-7, the complete variable domain is DARVTQTPRHKVTEMGQEVTMRCQPILGHNTVFWYRQTMMQGLELLAYFRNRAPLDDSGMPKDRFSAEMPDATLATLKIQPSEPRDSAVYFCASGIAGTGVVYEQYFGPGTRLTVT.

The chain recombines TRBV7-2 with TRBJ1-5; D possibly corresponds to TRBD1 (5 bases). There are 12 residues in the CDR3. Trimming removed 4 bases at V and 6 bases at J, with 7 bases between. Germline CDR1 and CDR2: SGHTA and FQGNSA. The CDR3 DNA is TGTGCCAGCAGCTACAGGTCTCAGCCCCAGCATTTT. This gives the protein CASSYRSQPQHF.

This clonotype occurred a few times. DNA for the CDR3: TGCGCCAGCAGCTTGGTGGGGGGCGATAACTATGGCTACACCTTC. It is translated as CASSLVGGDNYGYTF. The V call is TRBV5-1, the J call TRBJ1-2; tentatively, D is TRBD1 (6 bases). Germline V gene sequence: CDR1 SGHRS, CDR2 YFSETQ. The CDR3 loop spans 15 amino acids. V lost 0 bases and J lost 1, with 10 bases in between.

A remark on this clonotype: This likely traces to a read error, being one base from a far larger clone. The V call is TRBV12-3 or TRBV12-4, the J call TRBJ2-4, with 9 nucleotides matching TRBD1. TRBJ2-7 explains the end of the DNA better; the J call may be wrong. CDR3 length equals 13 residues. CDR3 bases: TGTGCCTGCAGTAGACAGGGGGGGTACGAGCAGTACTTC. It translates to CACSRQGGYEQYF.

This clonotype was recorded at least ten times. The chain links TRBV2 to TRBJ2-4, with 8 positions matching TRBD1. The trim removed 3 bases at V and 3 bases at J, leaving 4 bases unmatched. The V gene's germline CDR1 is SNHLY and CDR2 FYNNEI. The CDR3 extends over 15 amino acids. CDR3 loop: CASSDSQGGKNIQYF. The CDR3 bases are TGTGCCAGCAGTGATTCACAGGGGGGCAAAAACATTCAGTACTTC.